Listed here is a single TCR beta chain. This record belongs to a study of blood T cell repertoires in COVID-19. Study-level information: T cells, B-cell-depleted T cells, or PBMCs supplied cDNA or gDNA.

This CDR3 is 15 amino acids long. Germline V gene data show CDR1 as SGDLS and CDR2 as YYNGEE. J was trimmed by 4 bases and V by 0 bases; bases with no gene match: 0. As handled by the study authors: It was from reference gene primer amplification that nucleated cell counts were estimated. Using immunoSEQ multiplex PCR, the repertoire was profiled, and TCRdb retains in-frame clones only, with some absent. Clone size and the V and J calls come from that table; the DNA yielded D and trimming. Among fewer than 95,000 clones listed, 90% were seen once. Sequencing was carried out using peripheral blood. This receptor was identified in a woman older than 75 with acute or convalescent COVID-19. The gene calls are TRBV9 and TRBJ2-1; 11 positions match TRBD2. The CDR3 sequence: CASSVASGGYNEQFF. CDR3 DNA: TGTGCCAGCAGCGTAGCTAGCGGGGGGTACAATGAGCAGTTCTTC.